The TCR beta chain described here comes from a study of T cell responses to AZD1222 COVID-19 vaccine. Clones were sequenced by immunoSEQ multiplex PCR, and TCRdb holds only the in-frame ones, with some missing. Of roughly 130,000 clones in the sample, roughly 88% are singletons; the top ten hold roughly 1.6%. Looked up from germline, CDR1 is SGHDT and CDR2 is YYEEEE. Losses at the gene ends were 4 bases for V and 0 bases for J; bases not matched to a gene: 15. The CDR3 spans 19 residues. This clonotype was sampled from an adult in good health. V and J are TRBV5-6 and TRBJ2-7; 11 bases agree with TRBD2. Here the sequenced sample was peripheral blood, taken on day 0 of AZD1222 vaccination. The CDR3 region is CASSRKPGTSGGYSYEQYF. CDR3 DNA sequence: TGTGCCAGCAGCCGAAAACCCGGGACTAGCGGAGGCTACTCCTACGAGCAGTACTTC.